This T cell receptor (beta chain) stems from a study of blood T cell repertoires in COVID-19. Study context: Italy, Spain and the United States were the sources of the convalescent and acute COVID-19 samples. The cDNA or gDNA used as material had been derived from T cells, B-cell-depleted T cells, or PBMCs.

Source study methods: Reference gene primer amplification yielded estimated nucleated cell counts. Method: immunoSEQ multiplex PCR; TCRdb's copy keeps in-frame clones and lacks some. V and J calls and clone size are those listed in that table; D and trimming were worked out from the DNA. The sample lists over 120,000 clones, roughly 84% seen once, with about 2.6% in the top ten. This CDR3 contains 12 residues. The V gene lost 3 bases and the J gene lost 6 bases, with 9 bases spanning the gap. This clonotype was obtained from a human donor with acute or convalescent COVID-19. The donor label of this sample is uncertain. Sequencing was carried out using peripheral blood. The J gene is TRBJ2-7, the V gene TRBV12-3 or TRBV12-4, with a weak D call TRBD2 (6 bases). The CDR3 region is CASSFGGSEQYV. The CDR3 nucleotides are TGTGCCAGCAGTTTCGGAGGGAGCGAGCAGTACGTC.